A single sample gave rise to the 27 T cell receptor beta chains below, sequenced in a study of vaccination and CD4 T cells after COVID-19. Treatment described: approximately 9-day PBMC culture with coronavirus spike peptide pools or control peptides (ViraFEST assay). Sequencing of cultured CD4+ T cell DNA used the Oncomine TCR Beta short-read assay. TCRdb re-called the PCR reads through MiXCR, storing one row per CDR3 protein. Among 9,500 to 15,000 distinct CDR3 sequences listed, less than 40% were seen once. Their antigens are not known. Material: cultured CD4+ T cells from blood. The source of these receptors is a human donor with COVID-19.

This clonotype is judged medium-sized (0.01 to 0.1%). The V gene is TRBV20-1, the J gene TRBJ1-5; D possibly corresponds to TRBD1 (5 bases). The V gene lost 4 bases and the J gene lost 3 bases, with 10 bases spanning the gap. CDR3 length: 13 residues. CDR1 DFQATT and CDR2 SNEGSKA come from the germline V gene (reference sequence). The CDR3 region is CSAILGVNQPQHF. In DNA, the CDR3 is TGCAGTGCTATTTTGGGGGTCAATCAGCCCCAGCATTTT.

The rearrangement uses TRBV10-2 and TRBJ2-7; possibly TRBD2 for D (7 bases). Germline CDR1 reads WSHSY; CDR2 reads SAAADI. The CDR3 runs 15 residues. V was shortened by 3 bases and J by 0 bases, with 12 bases between the two germline ends. CDR3 protein: CASSDRGASSYEQYF. The CDR3, as DNA: TGCGCCAGCAGTGACCGGGGGGCAAGCTCCTACGAGCAGTACTTC.

This clonotype is medium-sized by share. The chain is built from TRBV7-8 and TRBJ1-5; possibly TRBD1 for D (5 bases). This CDR3 spans 15 amino acids. Germline values: CDR1 SGHVS, CDR2 FQNEAQ. With 3 bases removed from V and 0 bases from J, the gap between germline ends came to 9 bases. CDR3 DNA: TGTGCCAGCAGCTTGGCAGGGAATAGCAATCAGCCCCAGCATTTT. This translates into CASSLAGNSNQPQHF. Variable domain in full (rest from reference TRBV7-8 and TRBJ1-5): GAGVSQSPRYKVAKRGQDVALRCDPISGHVSLFWYQQALGQGPEFLTYFQNEAQLDKSGLPSDRFFAERPEGSVSTLKIQRTQQEDSAVYLCASSLAGNSNQPQHFGDGTRLSIL.

In this sample, this clonotype is medium-sized. The chain employs TRBV6-4 and TRBJ1-5; 7 bases are shared with TRBD1. In germline, CDR1 is MRHNA, CDR2 SNTAGT. V shed 8 bases and J 0 bases; nucleotides not matched to a gene: 10. The CDR3 runs to 16 residues. CDR3: CASHRGQSLSNQPQHF. CDR3 DNA sequence: TGTGCCAGCCATAGGGGGCAGTCCCTTAGCAATCAGCCCCAGCATTTT.

The table lists this clonotype with a few counts. This chain connects TRBV7-2 to TRBJ2-2, with 9 bases matching TRBD2. Germline-derived CDR1 and CDR2 are SGHTA and FQGNSA. The CDR3 is made up of 18 amino acids. V was pared by 2 bases and J by 3 bases, with 10 bases of the junction left unmatched. The CDR3 sequence: CASSLRLGSGGYTGELFF. The CDR3 DNA is TGTGCCAGCAGCTTAAGGCTAGGTAGCGGGGGTTACACCGGGGAGCTGTTTTTT.

The chain uses TRBV7-2 and TRBJ2-7; D gene ambiguous. The CDR3 is 13 amino acids. Looked up from germline, CDR1 is SGHTA and CDR2 is FQGNSA. Trimming pared 1 base from V and 3 bases from J, leaving 7 bases between. In nucleotides, the CDR3 is TGTGCCAGCAGCTTAGACTCCCTCTACGAGCAGTACTTC. Translating it yields CASSLDSLYEQYF.

This clonotype was found a few times. V is TRBV6-1 and J is TRBJ1-3; unclear D gene. In germline, CDR1 is MNHNS, CDR2 SASEGT. This CDR3 is 11 amino acids long. The ends were cut back, 4 bases at V and 5 bases at J, with 3 bases in the middle. The CDR3 protein is CASSGRNTIYF. Here the CDR3 DNA reads TGTGCCAGCAGTGGGAGAAACACCATATATTTT.

This sequence joins TRBV7-8 and TRBJ2-3, with 8 positions matching TRBD2. The trim removed 5 bases at V and 11 bases at J, leaving 3 bases unmatched. The germline CDR1 and CDR2 sequences are SGHVS and FQNEAQ. The CDR3 is 11 amino acids. The CDR3 DNA follows: TGTGCCAGCAGCCAAACTAGCGGGCAGTATTTT. Its protein is CASSQTSGQYF.

This clonotype has a handful of counts. The chain links TRBV10-2 to TRBJ1-5; 9 bases fit TRBD1. This CDR3 spans 14 amino acids. Per germline, CDR1 WSHSY and CDR2 SAAADI. Trimming removed 6 bases from V and 4 bases from J; junction bases left unmatched: 4. The CDR3 DNA reads as TGCGCCAGCAGGGGGACAGGGATTAATCAGCCCCAGCATTTT. Translated: CASRGTGINQPQHF.

The rearrangement joins TRBV7-6 to TRBJ2-7; perhaps TRBD2 as D (6 bases). Germline CDR1 reads SGHVS; CDR2 reads FNYEAQ. The CDR3 consists of 13 residues. The germline V and J ends were trimmed by 6 bases and 6 bases, with 15 bases remaining between them. The CDR3 region is CASSSWRGPEQYF. Here the CDR3 DNA reads TGTGCCAGCAGTTCGTGGCGGGGTCCCGAGCAGTACTTC.

The rearrangement joins TRBV19 to TRBJ2-3; either TRBD1 or TRBD2 may supply D (6 bases each). From germline, CDR1 is LNHDA and CDR2 SQIVND (reference sequence). V dropped 8 bases and J dropped 2 bases, with 17 bases sitting between them. The CDR3 has 15 residues. Here the CDR3 reads CASSPGAGNTDTQYF. As DNA, the CDR3 is TGTGCCAGTTCGCCGGGGGCGGGGAACACAGATACGCAGTATTTT.

V is TRBV11-3 and J is TRBJ2-3; D call uncertain. V shed 2 bases and J shed 4 bases, with 16 bases lying between them. Germline CDR1 and CDR2: SGHNT and YENEEA. There are 16 residues in the CDR3. As DNA, the CDR3 is TGTGCCAGCAGCTTAAGGCTCAAACCCGCCTCAGATACGCAGTATTTT. Translating it yields CASSLRLKPASDTQYF.

This clonotype was counted a few times. This chain links TRBV5-4 with TRBJ1-2; TRBD1 matches at 8 bases. Germline-derived CDR1 and CDR2 are SGHNT and YYREEE (reference sequence). Trimming cost V 4 bases and J 8 bases; bases outside gene matches: 10. This CDR3 is 14 amino acids long. CDR3: CASSLSTGGRGYTF. The CDR3 DNA is TGTGCCAGCAGCCTGAGTACAGGGGGACGGGGCTACACCTTC.

In this sample, this clonotype turned up a few times. The J gene is TRBJ2-1, the V gene TRBV6-1, with 9 bases matching TRBD2. This CDR3 is 15 amino acids long. The germline V gene has CDR1 MNHNS and CDR2 SASEGT. The junction had 5 bases not matched to a gene; V was cut back by 4 bases and J by 4 bases. The CDR3: CASSVLAGFYNEQFF. CDR3 bases: TGTGCCAGCAGTGTCCTAGCGGGGTTTTACAATGAGCAGTTCTTC.

This clonotype was found a few times. CDR3 sequence: CASTLRIGTKNIQYF. The DNA for the CDR3 is TGTGCCAGCACCCTCAGGATTGGGACCAAAAACATTCAGTACTTC. The V and J genes are TRBV28 and TRBJ2-4; D gene ambiguous. The CDR3 loop spans 15 amino acids. Germline assignment: CDR1 MDHEN and CDR2 SYDVKM. V was clipped by 7 bases and J by 2 bases, with 15 bases between them.

The rearrangement links TRBV19 to TRBJ1-2; TRBD1 matches 9 bases. Per germline, CDR1 LNHDA and CDR2 SQIVND (reference sequence). V dropped 10 bases and J dropped 0; count of bases not matched to a gene: 9. The length of the CDR3 is 15 residues. The CDR3 coding sequence is TGTGCCACCGAGACAGGGGGGACATCTAACTATGGCTACACCTTC. This encodes CATETGGTSNYGYTF. Together with reference TRBV19 and TRBJ1-2, the CDR3 gives the full variable domain: DGGITQSPKYLFRKEGQNVTLSCEQNLNHDAMYWYRQDPGQGLRLIYYSQIVNDFQKGDIAEGYSVSREKKESFPLTVTSAQKNPTAFYLCATETGGTSNYGYTFGSGTRLTVV.

V gene TRBV19 combines with J gene TRBJ2-1; D gene ambiguous. The CDR3 runs to 13 residues. Germline V gives CDR1 LNHDA, CDR2 SQIVND (reference sequence). Trimming left V 4 bases short and J 2 bases short, with 6 bases between. Here the CDR3 reads CASSTEAYNEQFF. CDR3 nucleotides: TGTGCCAGTAGTACAGAAGCCTACAATGAGCAGTTCTTC.

This clonotype was found a few times. The chain combines TRBV19 with TRBJ2-2; 8 nucleotides match TRBD2. Germline V gene lookup returns CDR1 LNHDA and CDR2 SQIVND (reference sequence). Unmatched junction bases numbered 4, after V lost 5 bases and J lost 5 bases. The CDR3 runs to 14 residues. Here the CDR3 reads CASSQERGTGELFF. In DNA, the CDR3 is TGTGCCAGTAGTCAGGAGCGGGGGACCGGGGAGCTGTTTTTT.

The V gene is TRBV11-2, the J gene TRBJ1-1; the D gene is possibly TRBD1 (5 bases). Germline V lookup: CDR1 SGHAT, CDR2 FQNNGV. The CDR3 totals 15 residues. V dropped 2 bases and J dropped 5 bases, with 15 bases sitting between them. The CDR3 protein is CASSLYQGAGTEAFF. Written as DNA, the CDR3 is TGTGCCAGCAGCTTATACCAGGGTGCGGGGACTGAAGCTTTCTTT.

This chain connects TRBV11-1 to TRBJ1-1, with 7 bases matching TRBD1. CDR3 size: 12 residues. The trim removed 4 bases at V and 5 bases at J, leaving 1 base unmatched. CDR1 and CDR2 from the germline V gene are SGHAT and FQDESV (reference sequence). The CDR3 sequence: CASSYRGTEAFF. The DNA of the CDR3 is TGTGCCAGCAGCTACAGGGGAACTGAAGCTTTCTTT.

The chain couples TRBV20-1 to TRBJ1-1; D call uncertain. This CDR3 is 13 amino acids long. Germline CDR1 is DFQATT and CDR2 is SNEGSKA (reference sequence). Deletions cut 4 bases from V and 1 base from J, with 10 bases between. CDR3 coding DNA: TGCAGTGCTAAGGGCAGCCCGAACACTGAAGCTTTCTTT. Translated, it gives CSAKGSPNTEAFF.

The chain links TRBV5-1 to TRBJ2-2; D gene ambiguous. The V end lost 1 base, the J end lost 2 bases, and 6 bases lay between the germline ends. The germline gives CDR1 SGHRS, CDR2 YFSETQ. The CDR3 runs 14 residues. CDR3 in DNA: TGCGCCAGCAGCTTGTCCGGTAACACCGGGGAGCTGTTTTTT. Translated: CASSLSGNTGELFF.

This clonotype was seen only a few times. Written as DNA, the CDR3 is TGTGCCAGCAGCCCGGGACAGGGCTACGAGCAGTACTTC. Translated, it gives CASSPGQGYEQYF. The chain has TRBV11-3 and TRBJ2-7, with 9 bases identical to TRBD1. The CDR3 has 13 amino acids. V was clipped by 5 bases and J by 3 bases; unmatched bases: 2. Germline V lookup: CDR1 SGHNT, CDR2 YENEEA.

As to this clonotype: One end of the junction fails to match germline, which may point to a read error. This sequence joins TRBV7-7 and TRBJ2-1; D gene uncertain. The CDR3 covers 15 residues. Germline loops: CDR1 SSHAT, CDR2 FNYEAQ (reference sequence). In nucleotides, the CDR3 is TGTGCTAGCAGCTCCCATCCTAGTTCGGGCAATGAGCAGTTCTTC. Protein: CASSSHPSSGNEQFF.

This chain links TRBV20-1 with TRBJ2-5, with 12 bases lining up with TRBD2. Germline lookup yields CDR1 DFQATT and CDR2 SNEGSKA (reference sequence). The CDR3 spans 16 residues. The ends lost 2 bases at V and 2 bases at J; junction bases unmatched: 6. CDR3 region: CSARLAGGITQETQYF. The CDR3 DNA follows: TGCAGTGCTAGACTAGCGGGGGGGATTACTCAAGAGACCCAGTACTTC.

V usage is TRBV19 and J usage is TRBJ1-1; 7 bases are a match to TRBD1. V shed 4 bases and J 5 bases; nucleotides not matched to a gene: 7. The CDR3 length is 14 residues. The germline V gene has CDR1 LNHDA and CDR2 SQIVND (reference sequence). The CDR3 sequence: CASSTVPGQTEAFF. DNA for the CDR3: TGTGCCAGTAGTACAGTCCCGGGACAGACTGAAGCTTTCTTT.

This rearrangement joins TRBV7-9 to TRBJ2-5; the D gene could be TRBD1 or TRBD2 (7 bases each). CDR1 is SEHNR and CDR2 is FQNEAQ in the germline V gene (reference sequence). V was pared by 8 bases and J by 4 bases, with 17 bases between. The CDR3 loop spans 14 amino acids. The CDR3 bases are TGTGCCAGCCACTTGGGAGGGGGCGGAGAGACCCAGTACTTC. Protein sequence: CASHLGGGGETQYF.